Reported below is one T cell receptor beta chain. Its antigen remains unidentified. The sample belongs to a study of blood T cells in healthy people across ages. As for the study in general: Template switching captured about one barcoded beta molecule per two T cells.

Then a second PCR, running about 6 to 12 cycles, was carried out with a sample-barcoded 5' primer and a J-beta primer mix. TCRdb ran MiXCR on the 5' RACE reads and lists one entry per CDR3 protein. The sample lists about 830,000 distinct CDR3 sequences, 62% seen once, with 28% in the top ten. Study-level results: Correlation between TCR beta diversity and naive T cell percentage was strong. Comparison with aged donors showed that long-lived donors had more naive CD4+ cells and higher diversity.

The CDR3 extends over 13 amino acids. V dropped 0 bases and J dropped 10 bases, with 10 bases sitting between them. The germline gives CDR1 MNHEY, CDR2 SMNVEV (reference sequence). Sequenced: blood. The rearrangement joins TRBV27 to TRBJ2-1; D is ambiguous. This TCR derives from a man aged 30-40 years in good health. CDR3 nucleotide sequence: TGTGCCAGCAGTTTATCGGGAAGGTACGAGCAGTTCTTC. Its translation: CASSLSGRYEQFF.